This TCR beta chain was captured by sequencing in a study of shared clonotypes between healthy human individuals. Study results and caveats: Though the depth was large, rarefaction showed that sorted-subset sequencing was incomplete. The study found lower generation probabilities in non-shared clonotypes than in those shared by all four donors. Naive CD4 clonotypes were shared across several donors at 4% to 5%. Tissue TCR repertoires likely differ from these blood-only repertoires.

Profiled with immunoSEQ multiplex PCR; TCRdb holds only in-frame clones, not every one. The sample lists approximately 320,000 clones; around 87% were seen once. Notes on this clone: The antigen is undetermined.

Trimming shortened V by 0 bases and J by 4 bases, and 21 bases separated the two germline ends. Germline assignment: CDR1 ENHRY and CDR2 SYGVKD. The CDR3 covers 18 residues. Sequenced material: memory CD8+ T cells sorted from blood. The subset: CD45RO+ cells pooled with CCR7-negative TemRA cells. V gene TRBV10-3 combines with J gene TRBJ1-2; the D is unclear. The clonotype was recovered from a young man in good health. CDR3 bases: TGTGCCATCAGTGAGTCTGACCGATCTAGGGCAATTTCCTATGGCTACACCTTC. It is translated as CAISESDRSRAISYGYTF.